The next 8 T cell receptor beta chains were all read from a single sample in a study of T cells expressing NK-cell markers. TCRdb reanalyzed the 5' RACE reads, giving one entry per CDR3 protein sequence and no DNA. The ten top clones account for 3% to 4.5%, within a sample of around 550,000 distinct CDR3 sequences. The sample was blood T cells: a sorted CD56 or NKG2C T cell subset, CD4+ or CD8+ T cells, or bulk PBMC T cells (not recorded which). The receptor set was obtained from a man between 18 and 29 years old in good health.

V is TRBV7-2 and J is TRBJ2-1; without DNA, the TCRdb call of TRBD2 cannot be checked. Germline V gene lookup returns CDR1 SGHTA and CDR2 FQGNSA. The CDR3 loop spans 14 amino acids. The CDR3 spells CASSLRGEGTEQFF.

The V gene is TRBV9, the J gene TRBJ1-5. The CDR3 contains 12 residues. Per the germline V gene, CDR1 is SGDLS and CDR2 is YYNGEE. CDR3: CASSVEGPPQHF. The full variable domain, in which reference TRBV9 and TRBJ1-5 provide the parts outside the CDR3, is DSGVTQTPKHLITATGQRVTLRCSPRSGDLSVYWYQQSLDQGLQFLIQYYNGEERAKGNILERFSAQQFPDLHSELNLSSLELGDSALYFCASSVEGPPQHFGDGTRLSIL.

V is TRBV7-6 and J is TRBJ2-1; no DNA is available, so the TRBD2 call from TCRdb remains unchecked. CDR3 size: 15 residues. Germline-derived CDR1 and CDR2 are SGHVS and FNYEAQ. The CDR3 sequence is CASSSEDMRLAEQFF.

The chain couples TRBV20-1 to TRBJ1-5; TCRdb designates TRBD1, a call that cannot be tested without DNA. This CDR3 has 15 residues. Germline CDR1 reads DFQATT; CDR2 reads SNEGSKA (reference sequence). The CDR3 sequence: CSARIDRERGQPQHF.

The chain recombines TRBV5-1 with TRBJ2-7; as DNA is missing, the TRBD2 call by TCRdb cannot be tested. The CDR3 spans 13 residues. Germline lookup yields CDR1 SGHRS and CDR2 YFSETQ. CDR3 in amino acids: CASRREGRLEQYF.

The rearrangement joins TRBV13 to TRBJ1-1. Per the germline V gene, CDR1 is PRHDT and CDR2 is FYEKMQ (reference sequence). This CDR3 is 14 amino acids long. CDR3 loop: CASSVGFSNTEAFF.

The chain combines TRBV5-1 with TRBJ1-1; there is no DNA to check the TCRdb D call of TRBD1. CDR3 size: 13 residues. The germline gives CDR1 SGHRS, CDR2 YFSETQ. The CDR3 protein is CASSLRTGSEAFF.

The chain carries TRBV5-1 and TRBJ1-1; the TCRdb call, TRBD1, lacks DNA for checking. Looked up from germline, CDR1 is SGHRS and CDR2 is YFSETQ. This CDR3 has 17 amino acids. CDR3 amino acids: CASSHKIQTGADTEAFF.